This T cell receptor (beta chain) was sequenced in a study of cytomegalovirus exposure and HLA in healthy donors. Study-level results: According to a later analysis, donors in an Asian-associated ancestry cluster reportedly had fewer N-insertions than the 666-donor mean. Investigators reported around 150 TCR beta chains as tied to cytomegalovirus.

V lost 4 bases to trimming and J lost 3 bases; unmatched junction nucleotides: 9. The germline V gene encodes CDR1 SGDLS and CDR2 YYNGEE. CDR3 size: 16 residues. For this clone: The antigen is not known.

Researchers ran the PCR with 60 Vbeta and 13 Jbeta primers. Libraries were prepared by immunoSEQ multiplex PCR; TCRdb keeps only in-frame clonotypes and omits some of them. The sample consists of about 150,000 clones, about four fifths of them appearing once. The chain is built from TRBV9 and TRBJ2-5; 10 positions agree with TRBD2. The material sequenced was PBMCs. This TCR was recovered from a man in his fifties or sixties in good health and CMV-seropositive. CDR3 loop: CASSPRTSGREETQYF. In DNA form, the CDR3 reads TGTGCCAGCAGCCCGAGGACTAGCGGACGAGAAGAGACCCAGTACTTC.